The 14 T cell receptor beta chains below were found in one sample sequenced in a study of cytomegalovirus exposure and HLA in healthy donors. In the PCR, 60 Vbeta and 13 Jbeta primers were used. Assay used: immunoSEQ multiplex PCR; TCRdb lists only in-frame clones, some missing. The sample consists of roughly 120,000 clones, roughly 72% of them appearing once. Sequencing input: PBMCs. The source of these receptors is a woman aged 45 to 65 in good health and CMV-seropositive.

The V gene is TRBV7-8, the J gene TRBJ2-5; 13 bases align to TRBD2. The CDR3 is made up of 15 amino acids. Trimming took 3 bases from V and 3 from J; bases not matched to a gene: 1. Germline CDR1 SGHVS, CDR2 FQNEAQ. In nucleotides, the CDR3 is TGTGCCAGCAGCTTCACTAGCGGGAGGGAAGAGACCCAGTACTTC. Its protein is CASSFTSGREETQYF. Using reference TRBV7-8 and TRBJ2-5 for the parts outside the CDR3, the full variable domain is GAGVSQSPRYKVAKRGQDVALRCDPISGHVSLFWYQQALGQGPEFLTYFQNEAQLDKSGLPSDRFFAERPEGSVSTLKIQRTQQEDSAVYLCASSFTSGREETQYFGPGTRLLVL.

The genes are TRBV7-2 and TRBJ2-3, with 9 bases fitting TRBD1. This CDR3 is built from 16 residues. CDR1 and CDR2 (germline): SGHTA, FQGNSA. V gave up 5 bases and J gave up 3 bases; unmatched junction bases: 9. The CDR3 nucleotides are TGTGCCAGCAGCCCCTTGAAGACAGGGGGGACAGATACGCAGTATTTT. Amino acids: CASSPLKTGGTDTQYF.

This sequence joins TRBV5-1 and TRBJ2-7, with D perhaps matching TRBD1 (5 bases). V was shortened by 5 bases and J by 0 bases, with 9 bases between the two germline ends. In germline, CDR1 is SGHRS, CDR2 YFSETQ. This CDR3 is 13 amino acids long. The CDR3 spells CASSTGYSYEQYF. The CDR3 nucleotides are TGCGCCAGCAGTACAGGTTACTCCTACGAGCAGTACTTC.

CDR3: CSAVGDRQLFMNTEAFF. Written as DNA, the CDR3 is TGCAGCGCCGTAGGGGACAGGCAACTCTTTATGAACACTGAAGCTTTCTTT. This chain connects TRBV29-1 to TRBJ1-1; 8 bases are shared with TRBD1. This CDR3 region has 17 residues. Per the germline V gene, CDR1 is SQVTM and CDR2 is ANQGSEA. V lost 7 bases, J lost 0 bases, and 16 bases stayed unmatched.

The genes are TRBV6-5 and TRBJ1-1, with a tentative D call TRBD1 (5 bases). The germline V and J ends were trimmed by 5 bases and 2 bases, with 12 bases remaining between them. CDR1 is MNHEY, CDR2 SVGAGI, per germline. CDR3 size: 14 residues. CDR3 sequence: CASSKTGLNTEAFF. The DNA for the CDR3 is TGTGCCAGCAGTAAAACAGGTTTAAACACTGAAGCTTTCTTT.

This chain joins TRBV7-2 and TRBJ2-7; D is perhaps TRBD2 (5 bases). Germline CDR1 and CDR2: SGHTA and FQGNSA. The V gene lost 5 bases and the J gene lost 0 bases, with 17 bases spanning the gap. This CDR3 is 16 amino acids long. As DNA, the CDR3 is TGTGCCAGCAGCCTGGACGCAGCGGCAAGCTCCTACGAGCAGTACTTC. Its protein product is CASSLDAAASSYEQYF.

The genes are TRBV10-3 and TRBJ2-2; D is possibly TRBD2 (6 bases). The CDR3 is 14 residues long. V gave up 9 bases and J gave up 3 bases, with 14 bases separating them. Germline V gives CDR1 ENHRY, CDR2 SYGVKD. The DNA of the CDR3 is TGTGCCATAACAGCCGCTAGCGACACCGGGGAGCTGTTTTTT. It codes for CAITAASDTGELFF.

The V and J genes are TRBV29-1 and TRBJ2-5, with TRBD1 as a possible D gene (5 bases). Trimming stripped 1 base from V and 0 bases from J, with 9 bases between. The CDR3 loop spans 14 amino acids. Germline V gene data show CDR1 as SQVTM and CDR2 as ANQGSEA. The CDR3: CSVEVDTYQETQYF. For the CDR3, the DNA is TGCAGCGTTGAAGTGGACACGTACCAAGAGACCCAGTACTTC.

The chain recombines TRBV14 with TRBJ2-2, with D uncertain. V shed 1 base and J shed 2 bases, with 17 bases lying between them. Germline V CDR1 and CDR2: SGHDN, FVKESK. The CDR3 has 18 amino acids. CDR3: CASSQALTARFNTGELFF. CDR3 nucleotide sequence: TGTGCCAGCAGCCAAGCCCTTACAGCCCGCTTTAACACCGGGGAGCTGTTTTTT.

The V gene is TRBV28, the J gene TRBJ1-5; D remains unclear. CDR1 MDHEN and CDR2 SYDVKM come from the germline V gene. V dropped 7 bases and J dropped 2 bases, with 9 bases sitting between them. The CDR3 has 13 amino acids. CDR3 in amino acids: CASKDGGNQPQHF. The CDR3, as DNA: TGTGCCAGCAAAGACGGGGGCAATCAGCCCCAGCATTTT.

The chain joins TRBV29-1 to TRBJ2-7; 8 bases are shared with TRBD1. The CDR3 runs 14 residues. Germline V CDR1 and CDR2: SQVTM, ANQGSEA. J was trimmed by 3 bases and V by 5 bases; bases with no gene match: 9. The CDR3 DNA reads TGCAGCGTTTTACCGGGACAGGAGTTCTACGAGCAGTACTTC. As protein: CSVLPGQEFYEQYF.

V and J are TRBV6-1 and TRBJ1-6; 8 nucleotides line up with TRBD1. The V gene end was trimmed by 3 bases and the J gene end by 7 bases; junction bases not matched to a gene: 5. The germline V gene encodes CDR1 MNHNS and CDR2 SASEGT. The CDR3 has 15 residues. CDR3 coding DNA: TGTGCCAGCAGTGACCAACAGGGGGGCAATTCACCCCTCCACTTT. It translates to CASSDQQGGNSPLHF.

The V call is TRBV28, the J call TRBJ2-1; 8 nucleotides agree with TRBD1. The CDR3 has 17 amino acids. Trimming at V came to 6 bases and at J to 7 bases, leaving 17 bases not matched to a gene. Germline CDR1 and CDR2: MDHEN and SYDVKM. DNA of the CDR3: TGTGCCAGCAGCCGGGACAGGTTTTCATCTTTAAGGAATGAGCAGTTCTTC. Translated, it gives CASSRDRFSSLRNEQFF.

The gene calls are TRBV7-8 and TRBJ2-7; perhaps TRBD2 as D (6 bases). The CDR3 contains 14 residues. CDR1 is SGHVS and CDR2 is FQNEAQ in the germline V gene. V lost 5 bases to trimming and J lost 3 bases, with 14 bases between them. CDR3 coding DNA: TGTGCCAGCAGCCCAAGGGACTTTCACTACGAGCAGTACTTC. As protein: CASSPRDFHYEQYF.